This T cell receptor beta chain stems from a study of blood T cell repertoires in COVID-19. Turning to the study itself: Acute-phase and convalescent COVID-19 samples originated in the United States, Italy and Spain. Sample material is recorded as cDNA or gDNA derived from T cells, B-cell-depleted T cells, or PBMCs.

The CDR3 sequence is 13 residues long. Germline assignment: CDR1 MNHEY and CDR2 SMNVEV (reference sequence). The V and J ends lost 0 bases and 7 bases respectively, with 7 bases between them. The table lists this clone with a few counts. The authors' processing: It was from reference gene primer amplification that nucleated cell counts were estimated. Method: immunoSEQ multiplex PCR; TCRdb's copy keeps in-frame clones and lacks some. V and J calls and clone size come straight from that table; D and trimming were deduced from the DNA. The profile shows fewer than 110,000 clones, 85% to 95% of them singletons.

Sample: peripheral blood. This chain uses TRBV27 with TRBJ1-3, with D hard to call. The sequence derives from a man aged 50 to 59 with active COVID-19. This chain's CDR3 is CASSLSMGNTIYF. The CDR3 coding sequence is TGTGCCAGCAGTTTATCGATGGGCAACACCATATATTTT.